The present TCR beta chain was sequenced within a study of vaccination and CD4 T cells after COVID-19 (dated by TCRdb to the early 2020s). With regard to the full study: The convalescent cohort included six males and four females, with two Hispanic individuals, seven Caucasians, two Asians and one multiracial person. Each participant got two doses of either the Pfizer-BioNTech BNT162b2 vaccine (n=8) or the Moderna mRNA-1273 vaccine (n=2). Post-COVID blood samples were collected from convalescent patients a median of about 92 days after diagnosis, with a range of about 30 to 170 days. Post-vaccine blood samples were taken a median of 72 days after the second vaccine dose, with a range of roughly 13 to 250 days. For stimulating the cultures, overlapping spike peptide pools were used, derived from SARS-CoV-2 as well as from the common cold coronaviruses HCoV-NL63, HCoV-OC43 and HCoV-229E. Control cultures received a CEFX viral epitope pool as the positive control, an HIV-1 Nef peptide pool as the negative control, or no peptide. In 9 to 11 COVID-19 convalescent patients and a few infection-naive healthy vaccine recipients, researchers compared the spike-specific CD4+ TCR repertoire from before mRNA vaccination with the repertoire from after. An earlier paper using these donors assessed, at the TCR clonotype level, memory CD4+ T cell crossreactivity between SARS-CoV-2 and common cold coronavirus spike proteins. General conclusions and limits of the study: An increase in the median number of SARS-CoV-2-reactive clonotypes from around 20 after infection to 35 to 40 after vaccination was observed, but the change was not found to be significant. Nearly all vaccine-specific clones in convalescent patients (304 of 307) were mono-reactive for SARS-CoV-2 spike rather than cross-reactive with common cold coronaviruses. Among convalescent patients, a median about 90% of the SARS-CoV-2-reactive clones seen after vaccination appeared only after vaccination, which suggests priming specific to the vaccine. The study included relatively few convalescent patients and did not analyze early timepoints after natural infection.

Library method: PCR. DNA from cultured CD4+ T cells underwent TCR sequencing with the Oncomine TCR Beta short-read assay at the Johns Hopkins FTIC core. Genomic DNA was extracted from the cultured CD4+ T cells with the QIAamp micro DNA kit. Oncomine TCR Beta libraries from cultured CD4+ T cells were pooled with unique dual indexes and sequenced on an Illumina iSeq 100. As for the original processing: Non-productive sequences were removed, and CDR3s not starting with C, not ending with F or W, or shorter than 7 amino acids were discarded. The MANAFEST web application identified antigen-specific clonotypes by comparing peptide-stimulated wells against reference wells and other culture wells. To be called positive, a clone needed an FDR below 0.05, an odds ratio above 5, and a productive frequency above 0.1% in at least two of three replicate wells. A clonotype was classed as cross-reactive if the clonotype showed significant expansion both in SARS-CoV-2 spike wells and in at least one common cold coronavirus spike condition. Similarity between CDR3 sequences was evaluated in R version 3.6.1 using Levenshtein distances (stringdist) and unrooted phylogenetic trees (ape). Clones were called with MiXCR by TCRdb after fastp trimmed the public reads at Q25, and only in-frame beta chains were retained. Merged by CDR3 protein, the rows form single entries marked with the most common genes and DNA. In this record, the V and J calls reflect TCRdb's handling and not the investigators' own analysis. Recorded for this sample are 12,000 or so distinct CDR3 sequences; under 45% of them occurred a single time. 16% of the sample lies in the top ten.

Remarks on this clonotype: Its antigen remains unidentified. Base qualities are not provided; no much larger clone lies one nucleotide away.

Taken with the paper, the label for treatment or condition translates to: roughly 10-day PBMC culture with coronavirus spike peptide pools or control peptides (ViraFEST assay). CD4+ T cells from unexposed donors were collected before the COVID-19 pandemic (2011-2018). To expand antigen-specific T cells with peptide pools and then pick out the expanded clonotypes through TCR sequencing, the study relied on the ViraFEST assay. Each well held 2.2 million or so PBMCs cultured with approximately 9.2 ug/ml peptide pools in IMDM containing approximately 5% human AB serum and approximately 10 IU/ml IL-2. Half of the culture medium was replaced with fresh IL-2-containing medium on days 3 and 7. CD4+ T cells were isolated after about 10 days of culture through negative selection using the EasySep CD4+ T cell isolation kit. As far as cell numbers permitted, CD4+ T cells from unexposed donors were tested for reactivity against SARS-CoV-2 S and N as well as four spike pools from common cold coronaviruses. Ficoll-Paque Plus gradient centrifugation was used to isolate PBMCs from whole blood, and the isolated PBMCs were then either used fresh or cryopreserved at -140C. Triplicate wells were generally used for each culture condition. Leukapheresis product for the unexposed donors was purchased commercially.

The sequence was collected from a human donor in good health. Sequenced sample: CD4+ T cells from blood, cultured in vitro.

The nucleotide sequence is given as TGTGCCAGCAGCTCCGGGACAAACTCCTACGAGCAGTACTTC. Its protein reads: CASSSGTNSYEQYF. The V and J segments used are TRBV7-6 and TRBJ2-7; a tentative D call is TRBD1 (6 bases match). Based on the germline V gene, the CDR1 and CDR2 sequences are SGHVS and FNYEAQ. Trimming removed 4 bases from V and 0 bases from J, leaving 10 bases between the germline ends. CDR3 length: 14 amino acids, cysteine to phenylalanine. Only CDR3 DNA is held: 42 bases, read in frame from base 1.